This T cell receptor beta chain was captured in a study of type 1 and type 2 diabetes patients. Background on the study: Donors were type 1 diabetes, type 2 diabetes, or nondiabetic controls. The whole study generated some 20,000,000 paired-end reads. General study findings and limits: In CD4+ and CD8+ T cells, type 2 diabetes diversity exceeded type 1. Highly-expanded CD4+ clones were few in type 2 diabetes, median one, more than 3.5% of reads.

PCR was run on genomic DNA. Amplification of the beta chain CDR3 used 30 forward and 13 reverse multiplex primers. Each CDR3 protein gets one entry after TCRdb re-called the multiplex PCR reads with MiXCR. In the table there are approximately 260,000 distinct CDR3 sequences, more than 45% of which are singletons. This clonotype ranks as medium-sized (0.01 to 0.1%). Its target is unknown. Germline V CDR1 and CDR2: DFQATT, SNEGSKA (reference sequence). The V end was cut by 3 bases, the J end by 0 bases, with 15 bases between. CDR3 length: 15 amino acids. This receptor was taken from a man aged 18 to 29 with type 2 diabetes. The rearrangement joins TRBV20-1 to TRBJ2-7, with unresolved D. Sequenced: peripheral blood mononuclear cells (PBMCs). The CDR3 region is CSASRDQVSSYEQYF. In nucleotides, the CDR3 is TGCAGTGCTAGTAGAGACCAAGTATCCTCCTACGAGCAGTACTTC.